This T cell receptor (beta chain) appears in the sequencing data of a study of CDR3 diversity in severe acne. In TCRdb, the PCR reads were re-called with MiXCR into one record per CDR3 protein. Counted here are roughly 79,000 distinct CDR3 sequences, 49% occurring once; the ten biggest clones make up roughly 11%. Trimming took off 6 bases at V and 8 bases at J, with 20 bases between the two ends. This CDR3 has 13 amino acids. Germline CDR1 and CDR2: DFQATT and SNEGSKA (reference sequence). The TCR was taken from a male donor with severe acne vulgaris. V usage is TRBV20-1 and J usage is TRBJ2-7; maybe TRBD2 (5 bases). The sequencing sample was made of blood. The CDR3 spells CSARTGNQPQQYF. The CDR3 DNA follows: TGCAGTGCCCGGACGGGGAATCAGCCCCAGCAGTACTTC.